These 12 T cell receptor beta chains were all obtained from the same sample, sequenced in a study of blood T cell repertoires in COVID-19. Only in-frame clones appear in the TCRdb table, and some are missing; sequencing was by immunoSEQ multiplex PCR. The sample holds more than 35,000 clones, over 75% seen once. Sequencing was carried out using peripheral blood. All receptors derive from a man aged 25-40 years with active or convalescent COVID-19.

The chain joins TRBV7-9 to TRBJ2-2; 7 bases match TRBD1. V shed 1 base and J 15 bases; nucleotides not matched to a gene: 11. This CDR3 is 14 amino acids long. The germline V gene encodes CDR1 SEHNR and CDR2 FQNEAQ (reference sequence). The CDR3 is CASSLVEGARSVFF. The CDR3 DNA reads as TGTGCCAGCAGCTTAGTCGAGGGGGCCCGGAGTGTGTTTTTT.

This chain links TRBV7-3 with TRBJ2-3, with TRBD2 matching over 8 bases. The germline V gene encodes CDR1 SGHTA and CDR2 FQGTGA. V shed 5 bases and J 0 bases; nucleotides not matched to a gene: 7. The CDR3 is 16 amino acids. The CDR3 protein is CASSASGGASTDTQYF. The CDR3, as DNA: TGTGCCAGCAGCGCTTCCGGGGGGGCCAGCACAGATACGCAGTATTTT.

The rearrangement links TRBV5-4 to TRBJ1-1, with 9 positions matching TRBD1. CDR1 is SGHNT, CDR2 YYREEE, per germline (reference sequence). Trimming at V came to 7 bases and at J to 4 bases, leaving 8 bases not matched to a gene. This CDR3 has 14 residues. CDR3 nucleotides: TGTGCCAGCGGCCGGGACAGGGCTTCCACTGAAGCTTTCTTT. It specifies CASGRDRASTEAFF. The variable domain in full, with the rest retrieved from reference TRBV5-4 and TRBJ1-1, is ETGVTQSPTHLIKTRGQQVTLRCSSQSGHNTVSWYQQALGQGPQFIFQYYREEENGRGNFPPRFSGLQFPNYSSELNVNALELDDSALYLCASGRDRASTEAFFGQGTRLTVV.

Comment on this clone: Compared with germline, one end of the junction differs, possibly owing to a read error. The chain employs TRBV20-1 and TRBJ2-3; possibly TRBD1 for D (5 bases). Germline assignment: CDR1 DFQATT and CDR2 SNEGSKA (reference sequence). CDR3 length: 11 residues. CDR3 sequence (DNA): TGCAGTGCGACACAGGTCCGTATGCAACATTTT. Its protein product is CSATQVRMQHF.

The chain combines TRBV2 with TRBJ2-7; D may be TRBD2 (6 bases). This CDR3 comprises 14 residues. The germline V and J ends were trimmed by 7 bases and 0 bases, with 13 bases remaining between them. Germline loops: CDR1 SNHLY, CDR2 FYNNEI. The CDR3 coding sequence is TGTGCCAGCACCACGGAGGGGACCTCCTACGAGCAGTACTTC. Amino acid sequence: CASTTEGTSYEQYF.

The V and J genes are TRBV3-1 (or the pseudogene TRBV3-2) and TRBJ1-5; a possible D gene is TRBD1 (6 bases). This CDR3 is 18 amino acids long. Germline CDR1 and CDR2: LGHDT and YNNKEL (reference sequence). V was shortened by 0 bases and J by 0 bases, with 15 bases between the two germline ends. CDR3 amino acids: CASSQDRRGHISNQPQHF. The CDR3 nucleotides read TGTGCCAGCAGCCAAGACCGACGGGGACACATTAGCAATCAGCCCCAGCATTTT.

This clone was seen only once. The rearrangement links TRBV6-2 or TRBV6-3 to TRBJ2-7; 7 bases align to TRBD1. The germline CDR1 and CDR2 sequences are MNHEY and SVGEGT. CDR3 size: 15 residues. V shed 0 bases and J 4 bases; nucleotides not matched to a gene: 6. CDR3 DNA sequence: TGTGCCAGCAGTTACTCGAGGGGGCTGAGATACGAGCAGTACTTC. This encodes CASSYSRGLRYEQYF.

This chain connects TRBV2 to TRBJ2-5; 8 bases are shared with TRBD1. V shed 7 bases, J shed 6 bases, and the junction held 10 bases outside the gene matches. Germline lookup yields CDR1 SNHLY and CDR2 FYNNEI. The CDR3 is 14 residues long. CDR3 nucleotide sequence: TGTGCCAGCACCCCCGGGACAGGAGCGCAGACCCAGTACTTC. It encodes CASTPGTGAQTQYF.

V and J are TRBV6-6 and TRBJ2-1, with TRBD1 as a possible D gene (5 bases). V dropped 6 bases and J dropped 6 bases, with 9 bases sitting between them. The CDR3 has 12 amino acids. Germline V CDR1 and CDR2: MNHNY, SVGAGI (reference sequence). DNA of the CDR3: TGTGCCAGCAGACAGGACATCAATGAGCAGTTCTTC. Amino acid sequence: CASRQDINEQFF.

This chain uses TRBV14 with TRBJ1-2, with 9 bases that match TRBD1. Germline assignment: CDR1 SGHDN and CDR2 FVKESK. The CDR3 covers 15 residues. J gave up 4 bases and V 3 bases, and 6 bases lay outside the gene matches. CDR3 region: CASSQQGQGPYGYTF. CDR3 in DNA: TGTGCCAGCAGCCAGCAGGGACAGGGCCCCTATGGCTACACCTTC.

V gene TRBV19 combines with J gene TRBJ1-4; 10 bases align to TRBD1. Germline lookup yields CDR1 LNHDA and CDR2 SQIVND (reference sequence). This CDR3 is 15 amino acids long. V lost 5 bases and J lost 8; bases outside the gene matches: 8. For the CDR3, the DNA is TGTGCCAGTAGTCCCGGCGGGACAGGGGACGAAAAACTGTTTTTT. As protein: CASSPGGTGDEKLFF.

The J gene is TRBJ2-3, the V gene TRBV6-5; maybe TRBD2 (6 bases). Germline CDR1 and CDR2: MNHEY and SVGAGI. The CDR3 contains 15 residues. The V end lost 5 bases, the J end lost 7 bases, and 19 bases lay between the germline ends. The CDR3 DNA is TGTGCCAGCAGTACTAGACCTAGGAGGGAGAATACGCAGTATTTT. Residues: CASSTRPRRENTQYF.